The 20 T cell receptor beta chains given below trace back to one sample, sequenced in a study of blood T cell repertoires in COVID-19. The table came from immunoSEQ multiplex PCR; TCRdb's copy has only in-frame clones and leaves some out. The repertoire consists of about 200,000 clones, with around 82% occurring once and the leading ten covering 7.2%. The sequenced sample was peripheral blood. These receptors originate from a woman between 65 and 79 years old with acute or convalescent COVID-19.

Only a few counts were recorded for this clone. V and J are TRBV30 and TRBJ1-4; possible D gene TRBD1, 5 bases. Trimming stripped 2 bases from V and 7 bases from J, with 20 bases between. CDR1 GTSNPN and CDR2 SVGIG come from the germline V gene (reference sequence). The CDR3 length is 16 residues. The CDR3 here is CAWSSKENRLFEKLFF. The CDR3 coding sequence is TGTGCCTGGAGTAGTAAGGAGAACAGGTTGTTTGAAAAACTGTTTTTT.

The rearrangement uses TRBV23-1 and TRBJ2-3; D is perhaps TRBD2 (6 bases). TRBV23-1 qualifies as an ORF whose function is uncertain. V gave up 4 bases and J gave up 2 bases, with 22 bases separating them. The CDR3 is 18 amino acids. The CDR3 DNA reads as TGCGCCAGCAGTCGGTTCCCGCGAAGGAGGGACCCCACAGATACGCAGTATTTT. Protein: CASSRFPRRRDPTDTQYF.

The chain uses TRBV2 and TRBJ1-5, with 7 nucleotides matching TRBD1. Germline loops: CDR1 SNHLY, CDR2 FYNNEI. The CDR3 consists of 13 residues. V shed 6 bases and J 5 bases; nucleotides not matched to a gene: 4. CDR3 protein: CASSVTGDQPQHF. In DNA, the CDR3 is TGTGCCAGCAGCGTAACAGGGGATCAGCCCCAGCATTTT.

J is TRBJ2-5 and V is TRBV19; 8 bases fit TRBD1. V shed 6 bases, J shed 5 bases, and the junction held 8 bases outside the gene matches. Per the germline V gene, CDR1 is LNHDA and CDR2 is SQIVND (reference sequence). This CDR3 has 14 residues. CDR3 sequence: CASRADRVGETQYF. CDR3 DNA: TGTGCCAGTAGGGCGGACAGGGTAGGCGAGACCCAGTACTTC.

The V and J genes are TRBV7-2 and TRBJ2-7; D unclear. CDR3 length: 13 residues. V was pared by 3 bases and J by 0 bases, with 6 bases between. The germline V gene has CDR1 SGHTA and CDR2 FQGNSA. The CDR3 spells CASSLASSYEQYF. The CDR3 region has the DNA TGTGCCAGCAGCTTGGCAAGCTCCTACGAGCAGTACTTC.

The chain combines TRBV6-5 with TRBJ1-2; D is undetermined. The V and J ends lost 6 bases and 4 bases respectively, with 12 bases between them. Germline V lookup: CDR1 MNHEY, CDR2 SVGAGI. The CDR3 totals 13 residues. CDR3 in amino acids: CASSEASVYGYTF. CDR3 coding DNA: TGTGCCAGCAGCGAGGCCAGCGTCTATGGCTACACCTTC.

The CDR3 nucleotides read TGTGCCAGCAGCCTCCAGGACAGGGATGGTAATGAGCAGTTCTTC. Translation gives CASSLQDRDGNEQFF. The chain links TRBV5-5 to TRBJ2-1; 8 bases are shared with TRBD1. The CDR3 extends over 15 amino acids. CDR1 and CDR2 (germline): SGHKS, YYEKEE (reference sequence). With 4 bases clipped from V and 7 bases from J, the junction kept 10 bases outside the gene matches.

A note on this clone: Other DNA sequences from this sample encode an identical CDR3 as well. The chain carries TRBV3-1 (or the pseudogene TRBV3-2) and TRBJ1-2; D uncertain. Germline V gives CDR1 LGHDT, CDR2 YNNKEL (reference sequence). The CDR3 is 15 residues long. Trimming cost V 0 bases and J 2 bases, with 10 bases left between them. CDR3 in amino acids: CASSQDPGSNYGYTF. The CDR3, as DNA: TGTGCCAGCAGCCAAGATCCGGGGTCGAACTATGGCTACACCTTC.

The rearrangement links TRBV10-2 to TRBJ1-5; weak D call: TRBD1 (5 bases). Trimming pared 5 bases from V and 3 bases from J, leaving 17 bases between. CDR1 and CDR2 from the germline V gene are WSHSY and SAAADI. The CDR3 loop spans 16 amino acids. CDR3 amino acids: CASSHVIGDINQPQHF. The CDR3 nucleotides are TGCGCCAGCAGTCACGTTATAGGGGATATCAATCAGCCCCAGCATTTT.

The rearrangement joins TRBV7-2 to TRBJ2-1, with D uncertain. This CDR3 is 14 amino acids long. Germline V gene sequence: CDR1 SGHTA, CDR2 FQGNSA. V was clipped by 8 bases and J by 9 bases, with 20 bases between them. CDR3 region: CASCLPEVYCEQFF. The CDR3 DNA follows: TGTGCCAGCTGCCTCCCAGAAGTTTATTGTGAGCAGTTCTTC.

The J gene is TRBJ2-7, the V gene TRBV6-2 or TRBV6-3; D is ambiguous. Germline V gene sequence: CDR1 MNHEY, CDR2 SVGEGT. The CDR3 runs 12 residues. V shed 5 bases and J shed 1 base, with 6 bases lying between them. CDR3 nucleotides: TGTGCCAGCAGTCGAGAATCCTACGAGCAGTACTTC. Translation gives CASSRESYEQYF.

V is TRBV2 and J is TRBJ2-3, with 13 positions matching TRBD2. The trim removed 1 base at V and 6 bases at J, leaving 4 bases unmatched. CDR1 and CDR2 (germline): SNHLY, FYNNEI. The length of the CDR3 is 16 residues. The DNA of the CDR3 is TGTGCCAGCAGTGAAGGACTAGCGGGGGGTGCGGATACGCAGTATTTT. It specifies CASSEGLAGGADTQYF. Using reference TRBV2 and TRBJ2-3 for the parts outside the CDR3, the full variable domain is EPEVTQTPSHQVTQMGQEVILRCVPISNHLYFYWYRQILGQKVEFLVSFYNNEISEKSEIFDDQFSVERPDGSNFTLKIRSTKLEDSAMYFCASSEGLAGGADTQYFGPGTRLTVL.

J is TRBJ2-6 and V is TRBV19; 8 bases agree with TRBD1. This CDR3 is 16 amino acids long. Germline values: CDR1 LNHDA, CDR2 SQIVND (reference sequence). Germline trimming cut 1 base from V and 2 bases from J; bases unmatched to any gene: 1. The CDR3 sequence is CASSIATGAGANVLTF. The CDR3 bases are TGTGCCAGTAGTATAGCGACAGGGGCTGGGGCCAACGTCCTGACTTTC.

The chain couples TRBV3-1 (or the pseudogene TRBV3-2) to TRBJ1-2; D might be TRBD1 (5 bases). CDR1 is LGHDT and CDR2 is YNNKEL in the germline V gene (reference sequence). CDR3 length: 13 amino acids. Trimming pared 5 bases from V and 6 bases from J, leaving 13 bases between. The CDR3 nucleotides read TGTGCCAGCAGCTCCGGGACTCAAAATGGCTACACCTTC. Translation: CASSSGTQNGYTF.

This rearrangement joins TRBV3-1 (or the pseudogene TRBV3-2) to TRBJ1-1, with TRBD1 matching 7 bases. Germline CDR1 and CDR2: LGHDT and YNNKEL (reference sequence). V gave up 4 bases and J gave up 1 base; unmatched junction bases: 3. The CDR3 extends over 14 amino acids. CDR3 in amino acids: CASSLGQPNTEAFF. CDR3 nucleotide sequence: TGTGCCAGCAGCCTGGGACAGCCGAACACTGAAGCTTTCTTT.

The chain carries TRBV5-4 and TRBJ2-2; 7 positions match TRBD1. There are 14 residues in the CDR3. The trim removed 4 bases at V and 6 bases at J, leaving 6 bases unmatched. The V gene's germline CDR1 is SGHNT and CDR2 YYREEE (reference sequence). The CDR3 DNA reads TGTGCCAGCAGCACCGACAGGGCCTCCGGGGAGCTGTTTTTT. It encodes CASSTDRASGELFF.

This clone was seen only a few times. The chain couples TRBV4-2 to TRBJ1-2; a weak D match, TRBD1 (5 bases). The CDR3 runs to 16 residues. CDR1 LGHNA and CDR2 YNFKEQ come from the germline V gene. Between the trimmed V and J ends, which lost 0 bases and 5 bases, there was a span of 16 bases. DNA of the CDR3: TGTGCCAGCAGCCAAGAACGGGCCAAAAGGGGTTATGGCTACACCTTC. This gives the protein CASSQERAKRGYGYTF.

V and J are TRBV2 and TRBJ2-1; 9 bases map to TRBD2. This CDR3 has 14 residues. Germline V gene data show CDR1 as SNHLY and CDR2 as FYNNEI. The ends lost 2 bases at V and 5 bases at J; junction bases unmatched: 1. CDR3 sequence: CASSETSGHNEQFF. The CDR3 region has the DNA TGTGCCAGCAGTGAAACTAGCGGGCACAATGAGCAGTTCTTC.

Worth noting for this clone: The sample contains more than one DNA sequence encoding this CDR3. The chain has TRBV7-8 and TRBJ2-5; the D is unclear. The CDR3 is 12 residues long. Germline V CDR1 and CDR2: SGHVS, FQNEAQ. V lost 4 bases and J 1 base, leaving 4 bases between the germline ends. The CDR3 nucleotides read TGTGCCAGCAGCTCTATCCAAGAGACCCAGTACTTC. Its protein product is CASSSIQETQYF.

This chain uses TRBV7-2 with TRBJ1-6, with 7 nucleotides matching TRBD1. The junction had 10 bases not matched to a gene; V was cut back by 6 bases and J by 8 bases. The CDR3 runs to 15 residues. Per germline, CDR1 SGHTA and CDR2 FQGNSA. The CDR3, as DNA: TGTGCCAGCAGTCAATTAACAGGGGCGCATTCACCCCTCCACTTT. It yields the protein CASSQLTGAHSPLHF.